Listed below are T cell receptor beta chains from one sample, sequenced in a study of blood T cells in healthy people across ages. TCRdb used MiXCR to reprocess the 5' RACE reads, holding one entry per CDR3 protein. The sample lists over 750,000 distinct CDR3 sequences, roughly 25% seen once, with under 9.5% in the top ten. This same sample was also taken into another study, of T cells of mothers and their children.

The source material was blood. These receptors came from a boy between 5 and 17 years old in good health. The CDR3 runs from the conserved cysteine through the conserved F or W. The D gene is left open where the match is weak. The listing skips clone size in some rows; elsewhere it reads once, few, many or a size class.

cdr3_length clone_size j_call d_call v_call cdr3_aa cdr3_nt
14 NA TRBJ1-1 NA TRBV12-3/TRBV12-4 CASTNTAGLTEAFF TGTGCCAGCACCAACACGGCGGGTCTTACTGAAGCTTTCTTT
15 few TRBJ2-7 NA TRBV4-1 CASSRGGTRLEEQYF TGCGCCAGCAGTCGAGGCGGGACTCGGTTGGAAGAGCAGTACTTC
16 NA TRBJ1-2 NA TRBV6-1 CASSILFAHPNYGYTF TGTGCCAGCAGTATCCTGTTTGCACACCCAAACTATGGCTACACCTTC
13 NA TRBJ2-7 TRBD2 TRBV27 CASGLGRVYEQYF TGTGCCAGCGGATTGGGGAGGGTCTACGAGCAGTACTTC
12 NA TRBJ1-1 NA TRBV6-5 CASSFSTGFAFF TGTGCCAGCAGCTTCTCAACAGGGTTCGCTTTCTTT
15 few TRBJ2-7 NA TRBV7-3 CASSASGTSTYEQYF TGTGCCAGCAGCGCCTCCGGGACGTCCACCTACGAGCAGTACTTC
15 NA TRBJ2-1 NA TRBV4-1 CASSQKDLAYNEQFF TGCGCCAGCAGCCAAAAAGACTTGGCCTACAATGAGCAGTTCTTC
15 NA TRBJ2-3 NA TRBV10-3 CAISDVQGRGDTQYF TGTGCCATCAGTGACGTACAGGGCCGGGGAGATACGCAGTATTTT
14 few TRBJ1-1 NA TRBV7-9 CASSLRQHNTEAFF TGTGCCAGCAGCTTAAGACAGCATAACACTGAAGCTTTCTTT
14 NA TRBJ1-1 NA TRBV5-1 CASSLLRVDTEAFF TGCGCCAGCAGCCTTCTCAGGGTTGACACTGAAGCTTTCTTT
15 NA TRBJ2-5 NA TRBV7-9 CASSFSSSLEETQYF TGTGCCAGCAGCTTCAGCTCTAGTCTCGAAGAGACCCAGTACTTC
10 few TRBJ2-1 NA TRBV29-1 CSVAPNEQFF TGCAGCGTTGCTCCTAATGAGCAGTTCTTC
16 few TRBJ1-5 TRBD1 TRBV4-1 CASSQSLDRENQPQHF TGCGCCAGCAGCCAGTCCCTGGACAGGGAAAATCAGCCCCAGCATTTT
14 NA TRBJ2-7 NA TRBV13 CASRKAGTHYEQYF TGTGCCAGCAGAAAGGCCGGCACCCACTACGAGCAGTACTTC
15 NA TRBJ2-1 NA TRBV28 CASSSRGGAYNEQFF TGTGCCAGCAGTTCCAGGGGTGGGGCCTACAATGAGCAGTTCTTC
16 few TRBJ2-5 TRBD2 TRBV20-1 CSAAGRLAGHQETQYF TGCAGTGCTGCCGGCCGACTAGCGGGACATCAAGAGACCCAGTACTTC
15 NA TRBJ2-5 NA TRBV3-1 CASSQDSRNGETQYF TGTGCCAGCAGCCAAGATTCACGAAATGGGGAGACCCAGTACTTC
14 NA TRBJ2-3 NA TRBV2 CASRDSPSTDTQYF TGTGCCAGCAGGGACAGTCCTAGCACAGATACGCAGTATTTT
16 few TRBJ2-7 NA TRBV7-9 CASSLGDLSLGYEQYF TGTGCCAGCAGCCTAGGGGACCTAAGTCTGGGGTACGAGCAGTACTTC
17 NA TRBJ2-6 NA TRBV28 CASRGDVGEAGANVLTF TGTGCCAGCAGAGGGGACGTCGGCGAGGCTGGGGCCAACGTCCTGACTTTC
14 few TRBJ2-3 TRBD2 TRBV28 CASSFPLAADTQYF TGTGCCAGCAGTTTCCCCCTAGCGGCAGATACGCAGTATTTT
16 few TRBJ1-1 NA TRBV11-2 CASRPRDMAGYTEAFF TGTGCCAGCAGACCCAGGGATATGGCAGGGTACACTGAAGCTTTCTTT
15 many TRBJ2-5 TRBD1 TRBV20-1 CSATTGTGGPETQYF TGCAGTGCTACAACCGGGACAGGGGGGCCGGAGACCCAGTACTTC
15 NA TRBJ1-6 NA TRBV10-3 CAISESKGNNSPLHF TGTGCCATCAGTGAGTCAAAGGGCAACAATTCACCCCTCCACTTT
14 NA TRBJ2-5 NA TRBV6-2/TRBV6-3 CASSRLEGVETQYF TGTGCCAGCAGTCGACTAGAAGGGGTGGAGACCCAGTACTTC
12 NA TRBJ1-2 NA TRBV6-2/TRBV6-3 CASADLMDGYTF TGTGCCAGCGCAGATCTAATGGATGGCTACACCTTC
13 NA TRBJ2-1 NA TRBV7-7 CASSSWETDEQFF TGTGCTAGCAGCTCTTGGGAGACCGATGAGCAGTTCTTC
17 few TRBJ1-5 NA TRBV7-8 CASSPGQGTFSNQPQHF TGTGCCAGCAGCCCAGGCCAGGGGACCTTTAGCAATCAGCCCCAGCATTTT
13 NA TRBJ2-1 NA TRBV9 CASSVGLVGEQFF TGTGCCAGCAGCGTAGGTCTAGTGGGTGAGCAGTTCTTC
14 NA TRBJ1-1 NA TRBV10-3 CAISAPGGNTEAFF TGTGCCATCAGTGCCCCAGGCGGGAACACTGAAGCTTTCTTT
16 few TRBJ2-3 NA TRBV7-9 CASSSGGHDVTDTQYF TGTGCCAGCAGCTCCGGGGGCCACGATGTCACAGATACGCAGTATTTT
14 NA TRBJ2-1 NA TRBV5-1 CASSPGTAVDEQFF TGCGCCAGCAGCCCGGGGACGGCCGTGGATGAGCAGTTCTTC
13 few TRBJ2-7 NA TRBV28 CASSPEVGYEQYF TGTGCCAGCAGCCCAGAGGTTGGCTACGAGCAGTACTTC
16 few TRBJ1-4 NA TRBV7-2 CASSLQPNHPREKLFF TGTGCCAGCAGCCTCCAACCAAACCATCCCCGTGAAAAACTGTTTTTT
15 NA TRBJ2-7 TRBD2 TRBV20-1 CSARDLGLAGYEQYF TGCAGTGCTAGAGATCTAGGCCTAGCGGGCTACGAGCAGTACTTC
15 NA TRBJ2-7 TRBD1 TRBV28 CASRSSGTGAYEQYF TGTGCCAGCAGGAGCTCCGGGACAGGCGCCTACGAGCAGTACTTC
14 few TRBJ2-1 TRBD2 TRBV7-9 CASSTGTSGDEQFF TGTGCCAGCAGTACCGGGACTAGCGGTGATGAGCAGTTCTTC
17 few TRBJ2-7 NA TRBV11-2 CASILPGRTPGHYEQYF TGTGCCAGCATTCTCCCTGGCCGGACCCCCGGCCACTACGAGCAGTACTTC
15 NA TRBJ2-5 NA TRBV4-1 CASSQGPLAGETQYF TGCGCCAGCAGCCAAGGCCCCCTGGCAGGGGAGACCCAGTACTTC
14 NA TRBJ2-7 NA TRBV28 CASRLRGPGNEQYF TGTGCCAGCAGACTACGCGGTCCAGGTAACGAGCAGTACTTC
14 few TRBJ2-7 TRBD2 TRBV12-3/TRBV12-4 CASSLGGRTNEQYF TGTGCCAGCAGTTTAGGCGGGAGAACAAACGAGCAGTACTTC
17 NA TRBJ1-2 NA TRBV3-1 CASSQEIGFRGEDGYTF TGTGCCAGCAGCCAAGAGATTGGTTTCCGGGGGGAAGATGGCTACACCTTC
13 NA TRBJ2-7 TRBD1 TRBV10-3 CAISGQGAYEQYF TGTGCCATCAGCGGACAGGGCGCCTACGAGCAGTACTTC
15 once TRBJ2-7 TRBD1 TRBV14 CASSPILTGTYEQYF TGTGCCAGCAGCCCGATACTGACAGGGACCTACGAGCAGTACTTC
12 few TRBJ2-1 TRBD2 TRBV20-1 CSARVTSGGQFF TGCAGTGCTAGAGTAACTAGCGGGGGGCAGTTCTTC
13 few TRBJ2-7 NA TRBV7-2 CASSPGSPYEQYF TGTGCCAGCAGCCCGGGTAGTCCCTACGAGCAGTACTTC
13 few TRBJ1-2 NA TRBV28 CASSLLGRYGYTF TGTGCCAGCAGTTTACTGGGCAGGTATGGCTACACCTTC
14 NA TRBJ2-1 NA TRBV28 CATTLTGVANEQFF TGTGCCACCACCTTAACGGGAGTTGCCAATGAGCAGTTCTTC
17 few TRBJ2-1 TRBD2 TRBV7-8 CASSLGSGGSSYNEQFF TGTGCCAGCAGCTTAGGTAGCGGGGGGAGCTCCTACAATGAGCAGTTCTTC